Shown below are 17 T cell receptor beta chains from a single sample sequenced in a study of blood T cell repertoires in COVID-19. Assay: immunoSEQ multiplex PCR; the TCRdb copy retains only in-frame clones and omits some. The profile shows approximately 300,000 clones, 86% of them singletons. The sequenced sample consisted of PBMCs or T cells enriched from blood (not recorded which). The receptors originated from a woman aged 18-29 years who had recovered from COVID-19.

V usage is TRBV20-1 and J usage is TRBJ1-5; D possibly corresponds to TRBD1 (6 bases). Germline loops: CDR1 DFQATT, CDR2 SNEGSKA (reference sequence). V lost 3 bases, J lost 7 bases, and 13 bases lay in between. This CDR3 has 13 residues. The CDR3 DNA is TGCAGTGCTAGTCGGGGGGCCGGCCAGCCCCAGCATTTT. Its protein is CSASRGAGQPQHF.

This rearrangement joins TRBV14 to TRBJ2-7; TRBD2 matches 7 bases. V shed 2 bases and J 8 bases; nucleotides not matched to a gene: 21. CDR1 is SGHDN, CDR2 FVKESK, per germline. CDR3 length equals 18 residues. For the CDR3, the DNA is TGTGCCAGCAGCCAAAGGGTCGTGCGGGGGAGGATGAGAGGACAGCAGTACTTC. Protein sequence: CASSQRVVRGRMRGQQYF.

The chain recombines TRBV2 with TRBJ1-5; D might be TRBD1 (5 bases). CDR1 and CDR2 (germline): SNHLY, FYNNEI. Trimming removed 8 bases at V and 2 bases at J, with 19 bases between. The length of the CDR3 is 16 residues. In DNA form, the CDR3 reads TGTGCCAGCTCGCGGGAGGGTGGGGGTGGCAATCAGCCCCAGCATTTT. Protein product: CASSREGGGGNQPQHF.

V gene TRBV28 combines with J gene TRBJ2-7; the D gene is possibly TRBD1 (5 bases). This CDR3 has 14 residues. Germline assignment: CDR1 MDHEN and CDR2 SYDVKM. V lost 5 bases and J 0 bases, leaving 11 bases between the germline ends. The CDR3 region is CASSLRQSSYEQYF. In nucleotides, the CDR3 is TGTGCCAGCAGTCTCAGACAGAGCTCCTACGAGCAGTACTTC.

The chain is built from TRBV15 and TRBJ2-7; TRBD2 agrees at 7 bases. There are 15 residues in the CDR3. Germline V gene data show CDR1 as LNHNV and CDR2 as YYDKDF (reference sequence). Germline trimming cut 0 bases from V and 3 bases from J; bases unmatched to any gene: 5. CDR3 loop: CATSRDRGGGYEQYF. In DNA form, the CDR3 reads TGTGCCACCAGCAGAGATCGGGGCGGGGGCTACGAGCAGTACTTC.

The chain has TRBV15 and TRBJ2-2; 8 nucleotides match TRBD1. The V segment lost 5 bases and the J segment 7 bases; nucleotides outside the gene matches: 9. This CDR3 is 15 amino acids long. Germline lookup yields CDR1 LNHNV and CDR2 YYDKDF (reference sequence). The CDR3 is CATSRDRLINGELFF. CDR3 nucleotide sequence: TGTGCCACCAGCCGGGACAGGTTGATAAACGGGGAGCTGTTTTTT.

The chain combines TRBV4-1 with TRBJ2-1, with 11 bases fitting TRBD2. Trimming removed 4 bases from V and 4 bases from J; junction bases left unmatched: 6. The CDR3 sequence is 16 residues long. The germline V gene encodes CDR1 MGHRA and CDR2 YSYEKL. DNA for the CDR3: TGCGCCAGCAGCCTTTTAGCGGGAGGGAAGTACAATGAGCAGTTCTTC. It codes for CASSLLAGGKYNEQFF.

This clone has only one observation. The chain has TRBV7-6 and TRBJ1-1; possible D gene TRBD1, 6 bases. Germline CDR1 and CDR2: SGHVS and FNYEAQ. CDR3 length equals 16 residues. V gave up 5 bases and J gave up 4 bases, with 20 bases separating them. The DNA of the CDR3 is TGTGCCAGCAGCCGAGAACAGGGTCTAGGAAGCACTGAAGCTTTCTTT. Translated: CASSREQGLGSTEAFF.

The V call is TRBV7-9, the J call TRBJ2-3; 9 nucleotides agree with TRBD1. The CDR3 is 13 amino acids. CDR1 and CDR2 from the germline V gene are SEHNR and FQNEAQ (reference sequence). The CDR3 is CLTGGESTDTQYF. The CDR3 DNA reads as TGTTTAACAGGGGGCGAGAGCACAGATACGCAGTATTTT.

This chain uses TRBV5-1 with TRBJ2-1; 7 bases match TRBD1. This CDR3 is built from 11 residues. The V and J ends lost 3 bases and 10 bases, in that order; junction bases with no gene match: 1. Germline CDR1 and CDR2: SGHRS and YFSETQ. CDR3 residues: CASSSDREQFF. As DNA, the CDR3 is TGCGCCAGCAGCTCGGACAGGGAGCAGTTCTTC. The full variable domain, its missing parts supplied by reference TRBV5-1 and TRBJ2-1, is KAGVTQTPRYLIKTRGQQVTLSCSPISGHRSVSWYQQTPGQGLQFLFEYFSETQRNKGNFPGRFSGRQFSNSRSEMNVSTLELGDSALYLCASSSDREQFFGPGTRLTVL.

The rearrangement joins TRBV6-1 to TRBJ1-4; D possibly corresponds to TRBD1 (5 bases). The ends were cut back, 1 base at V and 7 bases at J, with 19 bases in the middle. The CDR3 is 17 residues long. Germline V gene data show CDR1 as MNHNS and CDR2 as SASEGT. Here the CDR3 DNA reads TGTGCCAGCAGTGAAGATCTTCGGCGGGGGATGGGTGAAAAACTGTTTTTT. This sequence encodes CASSEDLRRGMGEKLFF.

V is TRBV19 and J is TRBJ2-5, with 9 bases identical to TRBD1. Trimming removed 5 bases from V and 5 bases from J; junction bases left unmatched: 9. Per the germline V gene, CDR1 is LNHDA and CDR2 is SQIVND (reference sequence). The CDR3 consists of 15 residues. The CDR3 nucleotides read TGTGCCAGTAGTGTTTCCGGGACAGGGTTTGAGACCCAGTACTTC. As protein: CASSVSGTGFETQYF. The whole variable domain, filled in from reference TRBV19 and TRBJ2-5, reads DGGITQSPKYLFRKEGQNVTLSCEQNLNHDAMYWYRQDPGQGLRLIYYSQIVNDFQKGDIAEGYSVSREKKESFPLTVTSAQKNPTAFYLCASSVSGTGFETQYFGPGTRLLVL.

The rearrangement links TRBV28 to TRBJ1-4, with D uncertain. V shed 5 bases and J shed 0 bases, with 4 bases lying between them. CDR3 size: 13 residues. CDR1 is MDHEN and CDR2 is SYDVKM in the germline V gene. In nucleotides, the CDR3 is TGTGCCAGCAGTCTACCAACTAATGAAAAACTGTTTTTT. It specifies CASSLPTNEKLFF. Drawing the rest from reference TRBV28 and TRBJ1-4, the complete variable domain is DVKVTQSSRYLVKRTGEKVFLECVQDMDHENMFWYRQDPGLGLRLIYFSYDVKMKEKGDIPEGYSVSREKKERFSLILESASTNQTSMYLCASSLPTNEKLFFGSGTQLSVL.

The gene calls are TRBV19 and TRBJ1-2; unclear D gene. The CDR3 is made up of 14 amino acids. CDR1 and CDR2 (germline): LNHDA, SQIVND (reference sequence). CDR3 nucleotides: TGTGTGGCCGGGAGCCATAAAACTAACTATGGCTACACCTTC. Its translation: CVAGSHKTNYGYTF.

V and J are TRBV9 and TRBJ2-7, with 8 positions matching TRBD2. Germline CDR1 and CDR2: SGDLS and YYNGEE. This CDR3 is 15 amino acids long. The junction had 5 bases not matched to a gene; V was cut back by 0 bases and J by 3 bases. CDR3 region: CASSVELAEVYEQYF. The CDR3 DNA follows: TGTGCCAGCAGCGTAGAACTAGCGGAGGTCTACGAGCAGTACTTC.

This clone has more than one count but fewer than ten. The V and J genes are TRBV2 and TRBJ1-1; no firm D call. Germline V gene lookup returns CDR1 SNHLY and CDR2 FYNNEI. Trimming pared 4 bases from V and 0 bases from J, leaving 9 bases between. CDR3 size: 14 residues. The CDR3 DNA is TGTGCCAGCAGTGCGCGGCAGCTGAACACTGAAGCTTTCTTT. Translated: CASSARQLNTEAFF.

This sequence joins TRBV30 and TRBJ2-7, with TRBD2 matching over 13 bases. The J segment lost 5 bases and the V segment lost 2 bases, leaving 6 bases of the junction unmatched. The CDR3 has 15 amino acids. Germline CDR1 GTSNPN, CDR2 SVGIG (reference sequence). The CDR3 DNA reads TGTGCCTGGAGTAAAGGTGGACTAGCGGGAGACGAGCAGTACTTC. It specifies CAWSKGGLAGDEQYF.